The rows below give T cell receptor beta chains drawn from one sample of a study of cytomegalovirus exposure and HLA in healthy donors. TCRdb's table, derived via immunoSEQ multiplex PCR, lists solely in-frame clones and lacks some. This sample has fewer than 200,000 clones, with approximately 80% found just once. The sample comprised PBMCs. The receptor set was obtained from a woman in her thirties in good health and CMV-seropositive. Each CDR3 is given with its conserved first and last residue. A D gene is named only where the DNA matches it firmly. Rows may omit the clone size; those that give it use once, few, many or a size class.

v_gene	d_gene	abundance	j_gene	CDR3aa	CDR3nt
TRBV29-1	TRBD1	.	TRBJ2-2	CSVEGTARTGELFF	TGCAGCGTAGAAGGGACAGCTCGGACCGGGGAGCTGTTTTTT
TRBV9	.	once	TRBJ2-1	CASSPHRAENYNEQFF	TGTGCCAGCAGCCCCCACCGAGCGGAGAATTACAATGAGCAGTTCTTC
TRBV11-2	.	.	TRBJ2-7	CASSSGAGAPYEQYF	TGTGCCAGCAGCTCCGGCGCGGGGGCCCCCTACGAGCAGTACTTC
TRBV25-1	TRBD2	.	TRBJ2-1	CASSSGTRGGDEQFF	TGTGCCAGCAGTTCCGGGACTAGGGGGGGGGATGAGCAGTTCTTC
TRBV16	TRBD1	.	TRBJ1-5	CASSRDRVRNQPQHF	TGTGCCAGCAGCCGTGACAGGGTTCGCAATCAGCCCCAGCATTTT
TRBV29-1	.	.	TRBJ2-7	CSVEGREPYEQYF	TGCAGCGTTGAAGGCCGGGAGCCCTACGAGCAGTACTTC
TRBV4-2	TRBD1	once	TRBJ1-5	CASSPTGDEDQPQHF	TGTGCCAGCAGCCCCACAGGGGACGAGGATCAGCCCCAGCATTTT
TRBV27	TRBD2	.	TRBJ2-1	CASSRDPAGEINEQFF	TGTGCCAGCAGTCGGGACCCAGCGGGAGAGATCAATGAGCAGTTCTTC
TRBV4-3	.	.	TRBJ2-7	CASSQDWRLGDEQYF	TGCGCCAGCAGCCAAGATTGGCGGCTCGGTGACGAGCAGTACTTC
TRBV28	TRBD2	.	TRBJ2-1	CASSHPYLAGGLNEQFF	TGTGCCAGCAGCCACCCCTATCTAGCGGGAGGGTTGAATGAGCAGTTCTTC
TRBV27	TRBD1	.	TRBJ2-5	CASSLSGQQETQYF	TGTGCCAGCAGTTTATCGGGACAGCAAGAGACCCAGTACTTC
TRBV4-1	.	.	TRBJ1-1	CASSPAKGTANTEAFF	TGCGCCAGCAGCCCAGCGAAAGGTACGGCGAACACTGAAGCTTTCTTT
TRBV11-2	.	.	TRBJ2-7	CATSPPGIYEQYF	TGTGCCACCTCCCCGCCAGGGATCTACGAGCAGTACTTC
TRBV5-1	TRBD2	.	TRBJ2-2	CASSFFSGGSHNTGELFF	TGCGCCAGCAGCTTTTTTAGCGGGGGGTCTCATAACACCGGGGAGCTGTTTTTT
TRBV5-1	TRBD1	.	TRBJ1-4	CASTPGQTNEKLFF	TGCGCCAGCACCCCGGGACAGACTAATGAAAAACTGTTTTTT
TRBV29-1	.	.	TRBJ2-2	CSVDTGVTGELFF	TGCAGCGTTGACACAGGAGTTACCGGGGAGCTGTTTTTT
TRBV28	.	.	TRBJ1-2	CASKSPGGGYTF	TGTGCCAGCAAATCCCCGGGGGGGGGCTACACCTTC
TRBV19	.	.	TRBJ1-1	CATTTGGGNTEAFF	TGTGCCACTACAACCGGGGGGGGAAACACTGAAGCTTTCTTT
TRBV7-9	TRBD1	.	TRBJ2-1	CASRAADRGHEQFF	TGTGCCAGCAGGGCAGCGGACAGGGGGCACGAGCAGTTCTTC
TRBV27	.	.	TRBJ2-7	CASSLSTGSYEQYF	TGTGCCAGCAGTTTATCAACAGGTTCCTACGAGCAGTACTTC
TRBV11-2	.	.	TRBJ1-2	CASSLNGGSTYGYTF	TGTGCCAGCAGCTTAAATGGGGGCAGTACATATGGCTACACCTTC
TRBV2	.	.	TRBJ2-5	CASSERTQYF	TGTGCCAGCAGCGAACGGACCCAGTACTTC
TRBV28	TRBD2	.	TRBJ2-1	CASSIAGGVSYNEQFF	TGTGCCAGCAGTATAGCGGGAGGGGTCTCCTACAATGAGCAGTTCTTC
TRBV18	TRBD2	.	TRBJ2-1	CASSPGLDLNEQFF	TGTGCCAGCTCACCAGGACTAGACCTCAATGAGCAGTTCTTC
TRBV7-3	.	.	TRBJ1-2	CASSLIGGQDGYTF	TGTGCCAGCAGCTTAATCGGCGGACAAGATGGCTACACCTTC
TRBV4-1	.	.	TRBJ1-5	CASSQPSLGGNQPQHF	TGCGCCAGCAGCCAACCCTCCCTCGGGGGCAATCAGCCCCAGCATTTT
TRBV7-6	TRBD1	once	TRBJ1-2	CASSEQGAAGYTF	TGTGCCAGCAGCGAACAGGGGGCGGCTGGCTACACCTTC
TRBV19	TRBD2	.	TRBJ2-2	CASSIRTSGGLRGTGELFF	TGTGCCAGTAGTATCAGGACTAGCGGGGGGCTTCGGGGCACCGGGGAGCTGTTTTTT
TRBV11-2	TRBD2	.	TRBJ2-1	CASRLAGGRTYNEQFF	TGTGCCAGCAGACTAGCGGGAGGAAGGACCTACAATGAGCAGTTCTTC
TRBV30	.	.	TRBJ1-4	CAWSGGGSHEKLFF	TGTGCCTGGAGTGGCGGGGGCTCCCATGAAAAACTGTTTTTT
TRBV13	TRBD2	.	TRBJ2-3	CASSFSGRGSTDTQYF	TGTGCCAGCAGCTTCTCCGGGAGGGGCAGCACAGATACGCAGTATTTT
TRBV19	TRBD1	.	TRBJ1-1	CASSIGTGPMNTEAFF	TGTGCCAGTAGTATCGGGACAGGGCCCATGAACACTGAAGCTTTCTTT
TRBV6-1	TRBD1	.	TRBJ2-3	CASSQTGGGPDTQYF	TGTGCCAGCAGTCAGACAGGGGGGGGACCAGATACGCAGTATTTT
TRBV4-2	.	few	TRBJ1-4	CASSQGAATNEKLFF	TGTGCCAGCAGCCAAGGGGCCGCAACTAATGAAAAACTGTTTTTT
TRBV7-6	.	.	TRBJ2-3	CASSLRELGDTQYF	TGTGCCAGCAGCTTAAGGGAGTTAGGAGATACGCAGTATTTT
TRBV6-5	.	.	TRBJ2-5	CASSLGLQETQYF	TGTGCCAGCAGTTTGGGACTTCAAGAGACCCAGTACTTC
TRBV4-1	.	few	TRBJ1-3	CASSQAPGGPGNTIYF	TGCGCCAGCAGCCAGGCACCCGGAGGGCCGGGAAACACCATATATTTT
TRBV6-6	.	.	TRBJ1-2	CASTQDRVYGYTF	TGTGCCAGCACCCAAGACAGAGTCTATGGCTACACCTTC
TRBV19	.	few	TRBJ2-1	CASSIRGSHNEQFF	TGTGCCAGTAGTATAAGAGGCTCCCACAATGAGCAGTTCTTC
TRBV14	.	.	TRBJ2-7	CASSLGPAPYEQYF	TGTGCCAGCAGCCTGGGCCCCGCGCCATACGAGCAGTACTTC
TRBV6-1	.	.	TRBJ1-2	CASSEGPSNYGYTF	TGTGCCAGCAGTGAAGGGCCTTCTAACTATGGCTACACCTTC
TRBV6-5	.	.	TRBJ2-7	CASGGGTVSSYEQYF	TGTGCCAGCGGAGGCGGGACCGTAAGCTCCTACGAGCAGTACTTC
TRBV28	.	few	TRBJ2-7	CASSPLDILSSYEQYF	TGTGCCAGCAGTCCCTTAGACATCCTGAGCTCCTACGAGCAGTACTTC
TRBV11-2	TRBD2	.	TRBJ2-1	CASSLSSGGLYNEQFF	TGTGCCAGCAGCTTATCTAGCGGGGGGCTCTACAATGAGCAGTTCTTC
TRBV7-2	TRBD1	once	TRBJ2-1	CASSLVGQVSLFF	TGTGCCAGCAGCTTAGTAGGACAGGTATCGCTGTTCTTC
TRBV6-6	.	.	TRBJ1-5	CASSPTGLVGPQHF	TGTGCCAGCAGCCCAACAGGTTTGGTCGGGCCCCAGCATTTT
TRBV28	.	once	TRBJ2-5	CASSSGVRRQTQYF	TGTGCCAGCAGTTCAGGGGTCCGAAGACAGACCCAGTACTTC
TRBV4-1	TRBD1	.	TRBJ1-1	CASSLVTGGTEAFF	TGCGCCAGCAGCCTCGTCACAGGGGGGACTGAAGCTTTCTTT
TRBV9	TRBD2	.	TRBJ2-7	CASSAAGGFYEQYF	TGTGCCAGCAGCGCCGCGGGGGGGTTCTACGAGCAGTACTTC
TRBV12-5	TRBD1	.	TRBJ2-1	CASGPGGRRANEQFF	TGTGCTAGTGGCCCAGGGGGTAGACGGGCCAATGAGCAGTTCTTC
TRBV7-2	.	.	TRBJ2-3	CASSSRDASGSTYTQYF	TGTGCCAGCAGCTCGAGAGATGCGTCGGGGAGTACATATACGCAGTATTTT
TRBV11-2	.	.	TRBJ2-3	CASSLEGADTDTQYF	TGTGCCAGCAGCTTAGAGGGGGCCGACACAGATACGCAGTATTTT
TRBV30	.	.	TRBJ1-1	CAWSDTNTEAFF	TGTGCCTGGAGCGACACAAACACTGAAGCTTTCTTT
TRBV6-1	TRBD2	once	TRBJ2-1	CASSDRNGRAYFF	TGTGCCAGCAGTGATAGAAACGGGAGGGCGTACTTCTTC
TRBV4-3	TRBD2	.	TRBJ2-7	CASSQDLTSGSLTGEQYF	TGCGCCAGCAGCCAAGATCTTACTAGCGGGAGTCTTACCGGCGAGCAGTACTTC
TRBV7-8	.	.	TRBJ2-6	CASSLFPNLLSGANVLTF	TGTGCCAGCAGCTTATTTCCTAATCTCCTCTCTGGGGCCAACGTCCTGACTTTC
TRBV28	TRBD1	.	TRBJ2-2	CASSSGQGTGELFF	TGTGCCAGCAGTTCGGGACAGGGGACCGGGGAGCTGTTTTTT
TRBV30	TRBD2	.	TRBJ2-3	CAWRPPGLAGGFTRTDTQYF	TGTGCCTGGAGGCCACCGGGACTAGCGGGGGGGTTTACCCGCACAGATACGCAGTATTTT